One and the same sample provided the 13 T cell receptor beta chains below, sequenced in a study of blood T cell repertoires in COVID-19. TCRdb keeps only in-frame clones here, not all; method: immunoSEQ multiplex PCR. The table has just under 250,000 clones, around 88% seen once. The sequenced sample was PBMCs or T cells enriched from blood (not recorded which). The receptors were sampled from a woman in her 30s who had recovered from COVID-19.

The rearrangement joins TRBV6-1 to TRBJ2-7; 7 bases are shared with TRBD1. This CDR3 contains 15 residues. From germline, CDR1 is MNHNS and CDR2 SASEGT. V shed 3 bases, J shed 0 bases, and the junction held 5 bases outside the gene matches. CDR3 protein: CASSEGQTASYEQYF. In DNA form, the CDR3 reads TGTGCCAGCAGTGAGGGACAGACCGCCTCCTACGAGCAGTACTTC.

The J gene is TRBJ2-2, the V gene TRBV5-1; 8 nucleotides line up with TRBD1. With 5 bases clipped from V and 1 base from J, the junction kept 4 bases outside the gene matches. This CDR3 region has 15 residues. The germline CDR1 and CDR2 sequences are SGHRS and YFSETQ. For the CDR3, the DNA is TGCGCCAGCAGTGCGGGGACAGGGAACACCGGGGAGCTGTTTTTT. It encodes CASSAGTGNTGELFF.

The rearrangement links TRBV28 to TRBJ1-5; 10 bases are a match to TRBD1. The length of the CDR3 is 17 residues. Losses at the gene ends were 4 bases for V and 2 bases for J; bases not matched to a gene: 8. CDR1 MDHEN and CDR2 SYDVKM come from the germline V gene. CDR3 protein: CASSSGQGVEGNQPQHF. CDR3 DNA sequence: TGTGCCAGCAGTTCTGGACAGGGGGTTGAGGGCAATCAGCCCCAGCATTTT.

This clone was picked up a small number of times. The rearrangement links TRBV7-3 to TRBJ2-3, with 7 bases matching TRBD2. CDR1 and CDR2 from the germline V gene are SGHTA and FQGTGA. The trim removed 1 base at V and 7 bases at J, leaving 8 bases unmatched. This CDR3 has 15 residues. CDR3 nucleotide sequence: TGTGCCAGCAGCTTAAACGGCGGGAGTGCGTATACGCAGTATTTT. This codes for CASSLNGGSAYTQYF.

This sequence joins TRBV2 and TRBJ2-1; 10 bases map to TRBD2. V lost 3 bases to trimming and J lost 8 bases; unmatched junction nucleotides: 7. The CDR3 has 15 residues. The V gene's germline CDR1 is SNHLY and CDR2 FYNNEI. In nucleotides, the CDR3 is TGTGCCAGCAGTGATTCGGCTAGCGGGAGATATGAGCAGTTCTTC. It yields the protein CASSDSASGRYEQFF.

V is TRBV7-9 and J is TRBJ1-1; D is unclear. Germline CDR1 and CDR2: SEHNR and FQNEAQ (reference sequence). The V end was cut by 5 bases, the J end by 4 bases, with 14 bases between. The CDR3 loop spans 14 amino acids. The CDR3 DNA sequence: TGTGCCAGCAGCCTCCGAGGGTCCGTCACTGAAGCTTTCTTT. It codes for CASSLRGSVTEAFF.

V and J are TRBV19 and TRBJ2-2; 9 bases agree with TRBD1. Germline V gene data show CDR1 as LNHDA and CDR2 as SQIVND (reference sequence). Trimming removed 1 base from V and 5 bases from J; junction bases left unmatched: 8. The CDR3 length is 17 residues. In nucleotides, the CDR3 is TGTGCCAGTAGTATAGTCCCGGGACAGGGAGGGACCGGGGAGCTGTTTTTT. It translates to CASSIVPGQGGTGELFF.

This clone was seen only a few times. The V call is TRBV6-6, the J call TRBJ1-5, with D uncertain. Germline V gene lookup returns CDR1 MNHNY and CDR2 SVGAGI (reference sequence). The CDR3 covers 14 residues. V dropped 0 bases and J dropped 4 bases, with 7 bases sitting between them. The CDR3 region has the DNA TGTGCCAGCAGTTACTCTGAGTCGAATCAGCCCCAGCATTTT. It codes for CASSYSESNQPQHF.

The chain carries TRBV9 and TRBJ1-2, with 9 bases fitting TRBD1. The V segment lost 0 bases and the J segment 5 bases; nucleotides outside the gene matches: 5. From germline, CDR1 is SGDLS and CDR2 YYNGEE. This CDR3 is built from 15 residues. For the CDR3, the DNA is TGTGCCAGCAGCGTAGTCCCCGGACAGGGGTATGGCTACACCTTC. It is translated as CASSVVPGQGYGYTF.

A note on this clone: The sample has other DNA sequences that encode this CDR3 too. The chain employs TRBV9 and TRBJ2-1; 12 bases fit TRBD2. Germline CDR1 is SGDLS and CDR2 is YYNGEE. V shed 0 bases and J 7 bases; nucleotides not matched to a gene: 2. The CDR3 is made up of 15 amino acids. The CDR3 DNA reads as TGTGCCAGCAGCGTAGAACTAGCGGGAGGTAATGAGCAGTTCTTC. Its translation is CASSVELAGGNEQFF.

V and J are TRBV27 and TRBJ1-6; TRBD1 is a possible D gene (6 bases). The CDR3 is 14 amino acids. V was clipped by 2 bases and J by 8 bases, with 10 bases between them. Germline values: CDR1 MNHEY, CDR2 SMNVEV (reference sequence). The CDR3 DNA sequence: TGTGCCAGCAGTTTAAGACAGGAATATTCACCCCTCCACTTT. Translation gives CASSLRQEYSPLHF.

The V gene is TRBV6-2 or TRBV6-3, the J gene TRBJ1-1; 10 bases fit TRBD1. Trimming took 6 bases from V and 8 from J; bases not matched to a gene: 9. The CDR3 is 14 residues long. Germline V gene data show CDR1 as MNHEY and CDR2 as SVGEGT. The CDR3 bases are TGTGCCAGCAGCAACCGAGGACAGGGGGACGAAGCTTTCTTT. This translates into CASSNRGQGDEAFF.

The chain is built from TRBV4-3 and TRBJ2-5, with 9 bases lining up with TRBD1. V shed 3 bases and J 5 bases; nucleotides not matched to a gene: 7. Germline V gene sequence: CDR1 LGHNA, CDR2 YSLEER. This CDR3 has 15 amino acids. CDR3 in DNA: TGCGCCAGCAGCCAGCTGTACAGGGGGCTGGAGACCCAGTACTTC. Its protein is CASSQLYRGLETQYF.